A single sample gave rise to the 17 T cell receptor beta chains below, sequenced in a study of blood T cell repertoires in COVID-19. Method: immunoSEQ multiplex PCR; TCRdb's copy keeps in-frame clones and lacks some. This sample has roughly 30,000 clones, with roughly 89% found just once. The specimen was peripheral blood. These receptors all come from a human donor in a cohort sampled during active COVID-19.

The V call is TRBV5-6, the J call TRBJ2-2; possible D gene TRBD1, 5 bases. This CDR3 has 17 residues. From germline, CDR1 is SGHDT and CDR2 YYEEEE. V gave up 1 base and J gave up 3 bases, with 16 bases separating them. The CDR3: CASSLMQGPPHTGELFF. The CDR3 region has the DNA TGTGCCAGCAGCTTGATGCAGGGTCCTCCCCACACCGGGGAGCTGTTTTTT. Based on the CDR3 plus reference TRBV5-6 and TRBJ2-2, the full variable domain is DAGVTQSPTHLIKTRGQQVTLRCSPKSGHDTVSWYQQALGQGPQFIFQYYEEEERQRGNFPDRFSGHQFPNYSSELNVNALLLGDSALYLCASSLMQGPPHTGELFFGEGSRLTVL.

The J gene is TRBJ1-1, the V gene TRBV5-1; maybe TRBD1 (6 bases). V was shortened by 2 bases and J by 1 base, with 9 bases between the two germline ends. This CDR3 contains 14 residues. In germline, CDR1 is SGHRS, CDR2 YFSETQ. CDR3 coding DNA: TGCGCCAGCAGCTTCGGGACACAGAACACTGAAGCTTTCTTT. It yields the protein CASSFGTQNTEAFF.

The chain uses TRBV5-1 and TRBJ2-2; 7 nucleotides match TRBD1. This CDR3 is built from 15 residues. The ends lost 1 base at V and 2 bases at J; junction bases unmatched: 2. Germline V gene data show CDR1 as SGHRS and CDR2 as YFSETQ. The CDR3 region has the DNA TGCGCCAGCAGCTTGAGGGGGCCCAACACCGGGGAGCTGTTTTTT. As protein: CASSLRGPNTGELFF.

This clone was detected only a few times. The V gene is TRBV7-8, the J gene TRBJ2-5; no clear D. This CDR3 contains 15 residues. V lost 1 base to trimming and J lost 1 base, with 10 bases between them. Germline-derived CDR1 and CDR2 are SGHVS and FQNEAQ. CDR3 in DNA: TGTGCCAGCAGCTTAGTTCTAACCCGCCAAGAGACCCAGTACTTC. As protein: CASSLVLTRQETQYF. The full variable domain, rest sourced from reference TRBV7-8 and TRBJ2-5, is GAGVSQSPRYKVAKRGQDVALRCDPISGHVSLFWYQQALGQGPEFLTYFQNEAQLDKSGLPSDRFFAERPEGSVSTLKIQRTQQEDSAVYLCASSLVLTRQETQYFGPGTRLLVL.

The rearrangement links TRBV4-1 to TRBJ2-7; maybe TRBD1 (6 bases). Trimming pared 3 bases from V and 1 base from J, leaving 13 bases between. This CDR3 region has 15 residues. Germline V CDR1 and CDR2: MGHRA, YSYEKL. As DNA, the CDR3 is TGCGCCAGCAGCCAGTCCGGGACACTTTCCTACGAGCAGTACTTC. Residues: CASSQSGTLSYEQYF.

The chain carries TRBV14 and TRBJ2-3; 10 bases align to TRBD1. V shed 1 base, J shed 0 bases, and the junction held 4 bases outside the gene matches. Germline V gene lookup returns CDR1 SGHDN and CDR2 FVKESK. The CDR3 runs 17 residues. The CDR3 protein is CASSQAWGQGSTDTQYF. The CDR3 DNA reads as TGTGCCAGCAGCCAAGCCTGGGGACAGGGGAGCACAGATACGCAGTATTTT.

V gene TRBV3-1 (or the pseudogene TRBV3-2) combines with J gene TRBJ1-1; 7 bases fit TRBD1. The germline V gene has CDR1 LGHDT and CDR2 YNNKEL (reference sequence). The V segment lost 2 bases and the J segment 7 bases; nucleotides outside the gene matches: 7. This CDR3 is 14 amino acids long. CDR3 protein: CASSQRRGPVEAFF. Here the CDR3 DNA reads TGTGCCAGCAGCCAACGGAGGGGGCCTGTTGAAGCTTTCTTT.

V is TRBV19 and J is TRBJ1-5; D remains ambiguous. The CDR3 spans 12 residues. V shed 7 bases and J shed 7 bases, with 11 bases lying between them. Germline CDR1 and CDR2: LNHDA and SQIVND (reference sequence). CDR3 residues: CASTDDSQPQHF. CDR3 nucleotides: TGTGCCAGTACTGACGACTCGCAGCCCCAGCATTTT.

The chain uses TRBV6-7 and TRBJ2-5; D perhaps matches TRBD2 (5 bases). TRBV6-7 is designated an ORF whose function remains uncertain. Trimming cost V 9 bases and J 2 bases, with 13 bases left between them. The CDR3 runs to 13 residues. CDR3 in amino acids: CARVLAPQETQYF. The DNA for the CDR3 is TGTGCCAGGGTTCTAGCCCCACAAGAGACCCAGTACTTC.

V usage is TRBV7-3 and J usage is TRBJ2-5; a possible D gene is TRBD1 (6 bases). The CDR3 length is 15 residues. CDR1 and CDR2 (germline): SGHTA, FQGTGA. V lost 5 bases to trimming and J lost 4 bases, with 17 bases between them. DNA for the CDR3: TGTGCCAGCAGCCCTCAGGGGCAGAGGGGAGAGACCCAGTACTTC. Protein sequence: CASSPQGQRGETQYF. Supplemented by reference TRBV7-3 and TRBJ2-5, the full variable domain reads GAGVSQTPSNKVTEKGKYVELRCDPISGHTALYWYRQSLGQGPEFLIYFQGTGAADDSGLPNDRFFAVRPEGSVSTLKIQRTERGDSAVYLCASSPQGQRGETQYFGPGTRLLVL.

This clone has more than one count but fewer than ten. V is TRBV5-1 and J is TRBJ2-1; no clear D gene. Trimming left V 0 bases short and J 8 bases short, with 12 bases between. The CDR3 contains 14 residues. Germline V gene data show CDR1 as SGHRS and CDR2 as YFSETQ. The chain's CDR3 is CASSLEVPQDEQFF. The CDR3 region has the DNA TGCGCCAGCAGCTTGGAGGTCCCGCAGGATGAGCAGTTCTTC.

This rearrangement joins TRBV5-1 to TRBJ2-1; 10 bases agree with TRBD2. Germline V gene sequence: CDR1 SGHRS, CDR2 YFSETQ. This CDR3 is built from 18 residues. V shed 2 bases, J shed 1 base, and the junction held 9 bases outside the gene matches. The CDR3 protein is CASSLRPPGLASYNEQFF. DNA of the CDR3: TGCGCCAGCAGCTTAAGGCCACCGGGACTAGCGTCCTACAATGAGCAGTTCTTC.

This chain links TRBV28 with TRBJ1-5, with TRBD1 matching over 8 bases. Germline trimming cut 3 bases from V and 0 bases from J; bases unmatched to any gene: 7. Germline CDR1 MDHEN, CDR2 SYDVKM. There are 17 residues in the CDR3. This chain's CDR3 is CASSFAGGYNSNQPQHF. In DNA, the CDR3 is TGTGCCAGCAGTTTTGCAGGGGGCTACAATAGCAATCAGCCCCAGCATTTT.

The chain joins TRBV19 to TRBJ1-6, with 8 bases aligning to TRBD1. The germline CDR1 and CDR2 sequences are LNHDA and SQIVND (reference sequence). The length of the CDR3 is 15 residues. The J segment lost 6 bases and the V segment lost 3 bases, leaving 4 bases of the junction unmatched. CDR3 amino acids: CASSMDRASNSPLHF. The CDR3, as DNA: TGTGCCAGTAGTATGGACAGGGCTTCTAATTCACCCCTCCACTTT.

The sample holds one count of this clone. The same CDR3 can be traced to other DNA sequences in this sample. V is TRBV6-5 and J is TRBJ1-4, with 7 positions matching TRBD1. The germline V gene has CDR1 MNHEY and CDR2 SVGAGI. With 6 bases clipped from V and 5 bases from J, the junction kept 6 bases outside the gene matches. The CDR3 length is 14 residues. DNA for the CDR3: TGTGCCAGCAGCCGACAGGGACTGAATGAAAAACTGTTTTTT. Translated: CASSRQGLNEKLFF.

This chain joins TRBV29-1 and TRBJ2-5, with TRBD1 matching over 9 bases. The germline gives CDR1 SQVTM, CDR2 ANQGSEA. After removal of 6 bases from V and 5 bases from J, the junction contained 10 bases not matched to a gene. The CDR3 is 14 residues long. The CDR3 sequence is CSVVPVGQGETQYF. CDR3 nucleotides: TGCAGCGTAGTCCCCGTTGGACAGGGGGAGACCCAGTACTTC. Together with reference TRBV29-1 and TRBJ2-5, the CDR3 gives the full variable domain: SAVISQKPSRDICQRGTSLTIQCQVDSQVTMMFWYRQQPGQSLTLIATANQGSEATYESGFVIDKFPISRPNLTFSTLTVSNMSPEDSSIYLCSVVPVGQGETQYFGPGTRLLVL.

This clone was found a few times. The chain has TRBV3-1 (or the pseudogene TRBV3-2) and TRBJ2-7; TRBD1 agrees at 7 bases. The germline gives CDR1 LGHDT, CDR2 YNNKEL (reference sequence). The ends lost 4 bases at V and 4 bases at J; junction bases unmatched: 7. This CDR3 has 14 residues. The CDR3: CASSLPGQIYEQYF. The DNA of the CDR3 is TGTGCCAGCAGCCTCCCGGGACAGATATACGAGCAGTACTTC.